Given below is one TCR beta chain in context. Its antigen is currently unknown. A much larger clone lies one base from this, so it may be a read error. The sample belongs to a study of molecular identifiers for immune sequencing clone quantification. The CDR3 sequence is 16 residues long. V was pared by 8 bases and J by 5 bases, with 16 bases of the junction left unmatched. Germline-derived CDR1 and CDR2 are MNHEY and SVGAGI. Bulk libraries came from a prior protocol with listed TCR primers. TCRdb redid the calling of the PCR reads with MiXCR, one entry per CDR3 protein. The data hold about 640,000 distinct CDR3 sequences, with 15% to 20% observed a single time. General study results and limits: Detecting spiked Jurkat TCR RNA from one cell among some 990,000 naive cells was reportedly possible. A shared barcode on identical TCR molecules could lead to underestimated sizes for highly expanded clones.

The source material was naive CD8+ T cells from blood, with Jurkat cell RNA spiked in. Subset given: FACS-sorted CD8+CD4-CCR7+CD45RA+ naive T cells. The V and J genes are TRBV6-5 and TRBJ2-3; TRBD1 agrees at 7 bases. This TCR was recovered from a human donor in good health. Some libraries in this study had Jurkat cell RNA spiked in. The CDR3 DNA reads TGTGCCAGCGGGTATCTGACAGGGAGCGACTTAGATACGCAGTATTTT. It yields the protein CASGYLTGSDLDTQYF.